The 27 T cell receptor beta chains below all came from one sample that was sequenced in a study of shared clonotypes between healthy human individuals. It was CD45RO-negative cells, positively selected for CCR7, that made up naive CD8 cells, with terminally differentiated effector memory CD45RA+ cells excluded. Sequencing was performed with immunoSEQ multiplex PCR; in TCRdb, only in-frame clones are kept and a portion is missing. Of approximately 810,000 clones in the sample, over 90% were seen once. Sequenced sample: naive CD8+ T cells sorted from blood. Every receptor here comes from a man aged 25 to 40 in good health.

This chain links TRBV2 with TRBJ1-1; 7 bases agree with TRBD1. The CDR3 is 13 amino acids. Germline V gene data show CDR1 as SNHLY and CDR2 as FYNNEI. V gave up 7 bases and J gave up 2 bases; unmatched junction bases: 4. The CDR3 DNA reads as TGTGCCAGCAAACGGACAGGAAACACTGAAGCTTTCTTT. It encodes CASKRTGNTEAFF.

This CDR3 is CASSSDFTGTQYF. The DNA of the CDR3 is TGCGCCAGCAGCTCAGATTTCACCGGGACACAGTACTTC. V and J are TRBV5-1 and TRBJ2-7, with D tentatively TRBD1 (6 bases). Germline lookup yields CDR1 SGHRS and CDR2 YFSETQ. This CDR3 comprises 13 residues. Between the trimmed V and J ends, which lost 3 bases and 10 bases, there was a span of 17 bases.

The chain combines TRBV5-5 with TRBJ2-7; D possibly corresponds to TRBD1 (5 bases). Germline V gives CDR1 SGHKS, CDR2 YYEKEE (reference sequence). This CDR3 contains 14 residues. Trimming left V 4 bases short and J 1 base short, with 12 bases between. The CDR3 DNA sequence: TGTGCCAGCAGCCCTCGACAGTTGTCCTACGAGCAGTACTTC. It encodes CASSPRQLSYEQYF.

This clone was recorded once. The chain recombines TRBV27 with TRBJ1-3; D gene unclear. V was pared by 0 bases and J by 0 bases, with 3 bases between. This CDR3 contains 14 residues. Per the germline V gene, CDR1 is MNHEY and CDR2 is SMNVEV (reference sequence). The CDR3 protein is CASSLSPSGNTIYF. The CDR3 nucleotides are TGTGCCAGCAGTTTATCCCCCTCTGGAAACACCATATATTTT.

V gene TRBV11-2 combines with J gene TRBJ2-2, with 12 bases lining up with TRBD2. The CDR3 is 18 amino acids. V dropped 3 bases and J dropped 1; count of bases not matched to a gene: 6. The germline CDR1 and CDR2 sequences are SGHAT and FQNNGV. The CDR3 nucleotides are TGTGCCAGCAGCTTTAATCCGGGACTAGCGGGGAACACCGGGGAGCTGTTTTTT. It specifies CASSFNPGLAGNTGELFF.

V is TRBV5-1 and J is TRBJ2-7, with 8 bases fitting TRBD2. CDR1 SGHRS and CDR2 YFSETQ come from the germline V gene. The CDR3 length is 15 residues. Trimming at V came to 4 bases and at J to 0 bases, leaving 6 bases not matched to a gene. CDR3 nucleotide sequence: TGCGCCAGCAGCGATCCCGGGACTAGCTCCTACGAGCAGTACTTC. Its translation: CASSDPGTSSYEQYF.

The chain recombines TRBV28 with TRBJ2-3; D gene uncertain. There are 18 residues in the CDR3. Germline V CDR1 and CDR2: MDHEN, SYDVKM. Trimming took 4 bases from V and 1 from J, leaving 21 bases between them. CDR3 residues: CASSYETNDLSGTDTQYF. The CDR3 DNA sequence: TGTGCCAGCAGTTACGAGACCAACGACCTTTCGGGCACAGATACGCAGTATTTT.

The chain links TRBV28 to TRBJ2-2; D is uncertain. Trimming stripped 5 bases from V and 5 bases from J, with 6 bases between. CDR1 is MDHEN, CDR2 SYDVKM, per germline. The CDR3 consists of 12 residues. The CDR3 region has the DNA TGTGCCAGCAGTCCAGGAACCGGGGAGCTGTTTTTT. Translating it yields CASSPGTGELFF.

This chain connects TRBV5-1 to TRBJ2-1; D tentatively fits TRBD1 or TRBD2 (5 bases each). V lost 4 bases, J lost 3 bases, and 14 bases lay in between. Germline V gives CDR1 SGHRS, CDR2 YFSETQ. CDR3 length: 15 amino acids. DNA of the CDR3: TGCGCCAGCAGCCAAGAGGGACCCCTCTACAATGAGCAGTTCTTC. As protein: CASSQEGPLYNEQFF.

CDR3 nucleotides: TGTGCCAGCAGTGATAAAGGAGGGCCGACAGTGTTGTACGAGCAGTACTTC. Translation gives CASSDKGGPTVLYEQYF. The V call is TRBV2, the J call TRBJ2-7, with D possibly matching TRBD2 (6 bases). V lost 3 bases, J lost 4 bases, and 22 bases lay in between. The germline V gene encodes CDR1 SNHLY and CDR2 FYNNEI. The CDR3 contains 17 residues. Complete variable domain (other parts from reference TRBV2 and TRBJ2-7): EPEVTQTPSHQVTQMGQEVILRCVPISNHLYFYWYRQILGQKVEFLVSFYNNEISEKSEIFDDQFSVERPDGSNFTLKIRSTKLEDSAMYFCASSDKGGPTVLYEQYFGPGTRLTVT.

This clone was found once. This sequence joins TRBV30 and TRBJ2-1; TRBD2 matches 7 bases. The CDR3 sequence is 17 residues long. CDR1 and CDR2 (germline): GTSNPN, SVGIG (reference sequence). Losses at the gene ends were 0 bases for V and 9 bases for J; bases not matched to a gene: 17. This CDR3 is CAWSVLALAGLGGEQFF. CDR3 DNA sequence: TGTGCCTGGAGTGTACTGGCGTTAGCGGGCCTAGGAGGTGAGCAGTTCTTC. The complete variable domain, with remaining parts taken from reference TRBV30 and TRBJ2-1, reads SQTIHQWPATLVQPVGSPLSLECTVEGTSNPNLYWYRQAAGRGLQLLFYSVGIGQISSEVPQNLSASRPQDRQFILSSKKLLLSDSGFYLCAWSVLALAGLGGEQFFGPGTRLTVL.

The genes are TRBV2 and TRBJ1-5; D might be TRBD1 (6 bases). The CDR3 is 14 amino acids. V shed 7 bases and J shed 3 bases, with 13 bases lying between them. The V gene's germline CDR1 is SNHLY and CDR2 FYNNEI. CDR3 sequence (DNA): TGTGCCAGCAAATTAGAGGGGGTCAATCAGCCCCAGCATTTT. Translation: CASKLEGVNQPQHF.

The genes are TRBV15 and TRBJ2-3; tentative D call: TRBD2 (6 bases). V dropped 1 base and J dropped 2 bases, with 16 bases sitting between them. Germline-derived CDR1 and CDR2 are LNHNV and YYDKDF (reference sequence). The CDR3 runs 17 residues. The DNA of the CDR3 is TGTGCCACCAGCAGAGGAGTTGGGGCGGGAACCACAGATACGCAGTATTTT. Its protein product is CATSRGVGAGTTDTQYF. The complete variable domain, with remaining parts taken from reference TRBV15 and TRBJ2-3, reads DAMVIQNPRYQVTQFGKPVTLSCSQTLNHNVMYWYQQKSSQAPKLLFHYYDKDFNNEADTPDNFQSRRPNTSFCFLDIRSPGLGDTAMYLCATSRGVGAGTTDTQYFGPGTRLTVL.

J is TRBJ2-1 and V is TRBV12-2; the table names TRBD2, a call not compared with the DNA. TRBV12-2 is a known pseudogene. The CDR3 totals 14 residues. DNA of the CDR3: TGTGCAAGTCGCTTAGCGCGTACCTACAATGAGCAGTTCTTC. Translation gives CASRLARTYNEQFF.

V usage is TRBV13 and J usage is TRBJ2-7; D perhaps matches TRBD1 (5 bases). CDR3 size: 14 residues. The V end was cut by 0 bases, the J end by 4 bases, with 10 bases between. CDR1 and CDR2 (germline): PRHDT, FYEKMQ (reference sequence). Here the CDR3 reads CASSLGQGWYEQYF. For the CDR3, the DNA is TGTGCCAGCAGCTTAGGGCAGGGTTGGTACGAGCAGTACTTC.

This clone was observed a single time. This rearrangement joins TRBV27 to TRBJ2-3; tentatively, D is TRBD2 (6 bases). Trimming pared 4 bases from V and 0 bases from J, leaving 8 bases between. Germline V CDR1 and CDR2: MNHEY, SMNVEV (reference sequence). This CDR3 region has 14 residues. Written as DNA, the CDR3 is TGTGCCAGCAGTTGGGACTTTAGCACAGATACGCAGTATTTT. This codes for CASSWDFSTDTQYF.

This clone was detected only a few times. The J gene is TRBJ2-1, the V gene TRBV9; 10 bases are a match to TRBD2. The CDR3 covers 16 residues. Germline CDR1 and CDR2: SGDLS and YYNGEE. The V and J ends lost 4 bases and 8 bases, in that order; junction bases with no gene match: 12. The CDR3 DNA sequence: TGTGCCAGCAGCCCCCCCGGGACTAGCGATATGGATGAGCAGTTCTTC. Residues: CASSPPGTSDMDEQFF. The full variable domain, rest sourced from reference TRBV9 and TRBJ2-1, is DSGVTQTPKHLITATGQRVTLRCSPRSGDLSVYWYQQSLDQGLQFLIQYYNGEERAKGNILERFSAQQFPDLHSELNLSSLELGDSALYFCASSPPGTSDMDEQFFGPGTRLTVL.

This chain links TRBV7-9 with TRBJ2-7; D unclear. Germline-derived CDR1 and CDR2 are SEHNR and FQNEAQ (reference sequence). V was cut by 5 bases and J by 4 bases, with 12 bases left in between. The CDR3 is made up of 13 amino acids. The DNA for the CDR3 is TGTGCCAGCAGCCCCTCGGTTGGTTACGAGCAGTACTTC. Amino acid sequence: CASSPSVGYEQYF.

The rearrangement uses TRBV2 and TRBJ2-3; TRBD2 aligns across 11 bases. The CDR3 loop spans 17 amino acids. V dropped 5 bases and J dropped 2; count of bases not matched to a gene: 9. Germline CDR1 reads SNHLY; CDR2 reads FYNNEI. CDR3 protein: CASSSRTSGPDTDTQYF. DNA for the CDR3: TGTGCCAGCAGTTCTAGGACTAGCGGGCCCGACACAGATACGCAGTATTTT.

Worth noting for this clone: The same CDR3 can be traced to other DNA sequences in this sample. The genes are TRBV7-6 and TRBJ2-2; D is unclear. V was trimmed by 4 bases and J by 5 bases, leaving 2 bases between them. Germline loops: CDR1 SGHVS, CDR2 FNYEAQ. The CDR3 runs 11 residues. The CDR3 sequence is CASSSTGELFF. The CDR3 nucleotides read TGTGCCAGCAGCTCGACCGGGGAGCTGTTTTTT.

V is TRBV7-3 and J is TRBJ2-1; 8 bases line up with TRBD2. CDR1 and CDR2 from the germline V gene are SGHTA and FQGTGA. The CDR3 spans 14 residues. The V gene end was trimmed by 5 bases and the J gene end by 6 bases; junction bases not matched to a gene: 6. DNA of the CDR3: TGTGCCAGCAGCCAAGGGCTAGCGGGCAATGAGCAGTTCTTC. Its protein product is CASSQGLAGNEQFF. Combining the CDR3 with reference TRBV7-3 and TRBJ2-1 gives the whole variable domain GAGVSQTPSNKVTEKGKYVELRCDPISGHTALYWYRQSLGQGPEFLIYFQGTGAADDSGLPNDRFFAVRPEGSVSTLKIQRTERGDSAVYLCASSQGLAGNEQFFGPGTRLTVL.

The chain has TRBV28 and TRBJ1-1; 8 bases map to TRBD1. After removal of 3 bases from V and 0 bases from J, the junction contained 15 bases not matched to a gene. The CDR3 is made up of 19 amino acids. Germline CDR1 MDHEN, CDR2 SYDVKM. CDR3 protein: CASSLPTGDKGYMNTEAFF. CDR3 in DNA: TGTGCCAGCAGTTTGCCGACAGGGGATAAAGGGTACATGAACACTGAAGCTTTCTTT. Combining the CDR3 with reference TRBV28 and TRBJ1-1 gives the whole variable domain DVKVTQSSRYLVKRTGEKVFLECVQDMDHENMFWYRQDPGLGLRLIYFSYDVKMKEKGDIPEGYSVSREKKERFSLILESASTNQTSMYLCASSLPTGDKGYMNTEAFFGQGTRLTVV.

This clone appeared once. This sequence joins TRBV10-3 and TRBJ2-5; 14 nucleotides match TRBD2. Trimming at V came to 5 bases and at J to 4 bases, leaving 9 bases not matched to a gene. Germline CDR1 reads ENHRY; CDR2 reads SYGVKD. CDR3 length: 17 residues. This chain's CDR3 is CAISPTGLAGGRETQYF. The DNA for the CDR3 is TGTGCCATCAGTCCTACAGGACTAGCGGGAGGACGAGAGACCCAGTACTTC.

The V and J genes are TRBV21-1 and TRBJ1-5. TRBV21-1 constitutes a pseudogene. The CDR3 loop spans 16 amino acids. CDR3 residues: CASSNRDSTRHQPQHF. The CDR3 nucleotides are TGTGCCAGCAGCAACCGGGACTCAACACGACATCAGCCCCAGCATTTT.

The V gene is TRBV29-1, the J gene TRBJ1-2; 9 bases are a match to TRBD1. The CDR3 runs 14 residues. Germline loops: CDR1 SQVTM, CDR2 ANQGSEA. V lost 3 bases and J lost 4; bases outside the gene matches: 6. The CDR3 DNA follows: TGCAGCGTTGATTCGGACAGGGGCGTCTATGGCTACACCTTC. Translated: CSVDSDRGVYGYTF.

V gene TRBV6-5 combines with J gene TRBJ2-1; D is uncertain. The CDR3 runs 13 residues. Trimming removed 9 bases at V and 4 bases at J, with 13 bases between. Germline CDR1 and CDR2: MNHEY and SVGAGI. CDR3 amino acids: CASGYSSYNEQFF. The CDR3 DNA reads as TGTGCCAGTGGGTACAGCTCTTACAATGAGCAGTTCTTC.

This chain links TRBV5-1 with TRBJ2-7, with TRBD2 matching over 8 bases. Unmatched junction bases numbered 8, after V lost 5 bases and J lost 4 bases. CDR1 and CDR2 from the germline V gene are SGHRS and YFSETQ. The CDR3 runs to 14 residues. Here the CDR3 reads CASSGQAGVYEQYF. The CDR3 nucleotides read TGCGCCAGCAGTGGACAAGCGGGAGTATACGAGCAGTACTTC.